This T cell receptor beta chain was sequenced during a study of T-cell memory formation after mild COVID-19. Overall study context: TCR clustering was largely donor specific. Overall study findings and caveats: A second wave of clones peaked on day 37, and their SARS-CoV-2 specificity went unconfirmed.

This clonotype was picked up a small number of times. What it binds is not known. Using its own MiXCR run on the 5' RACE reads, TCRdb lists one record per CDR3 protein. The table records a few hundred thousand distinct CDR3 sequences, under 30% of them present only once. This CDR3 region has 16 residues. J gave up 1 base and V 1 base, and 3 bases lay outside the gene matches. Looked up from germline, CDR1 is SEHNR and CDR2 is FQNEAQ (reference sequence). The sequencing sample was made of PBMCs or a T cell subset sorted from them (not recorded which). This sequence originates from an adult woman who had mild COVID-19 (a few samples of this study predate the infection). Cell type and time point are not known. The genes are TRBV7-9 and TRBJ2-2; 7 nucleotides match TRBD1. CDR3 amino acids: CASSLGDSRNTGELFF. In DNA form, the CDR3 reads TGTGCCAGCAGCTTAGGGGACAGCAGGAACACCGGGGAGCTGTTTTTT.